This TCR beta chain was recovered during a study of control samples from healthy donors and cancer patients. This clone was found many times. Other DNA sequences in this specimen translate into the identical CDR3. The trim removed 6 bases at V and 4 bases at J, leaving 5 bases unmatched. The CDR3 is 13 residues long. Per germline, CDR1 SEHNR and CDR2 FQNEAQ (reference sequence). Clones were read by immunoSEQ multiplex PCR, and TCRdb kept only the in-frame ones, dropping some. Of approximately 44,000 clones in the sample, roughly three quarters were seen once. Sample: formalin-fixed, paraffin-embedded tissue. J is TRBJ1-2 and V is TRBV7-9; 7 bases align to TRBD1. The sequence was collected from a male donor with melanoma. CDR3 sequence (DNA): TGTGCCAGCAGTCCGCAGGGGGGCTATGGCTACACCTTC. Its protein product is CASSPQGGYGYTF.